These 25 T cell receptor beta chains were all obtained from the same sample, sequenced in a study of cytomegalovirus exposure and HLA in healthy donors. TCRdb's table, derived via immunoSEQ multiplex PCR, lists solely in-frame clones and lacks some. The table lists about 83,000 clones, roughly 95% of them singletons. Sequenced: PBMCs. These receptors were obtained from a woman in her late teens or twenties in good health and CMV-seronegative.

The rearrangement links TRBV5-1 to TRBJ2-1, with 8 bases that match TRBD2. V trimming: 1 base; J trimming: 4 bases; junction bases outside the gene matches: 7. Germline V gives CDR1 SGHRS, CDR2 YFSETQ. CDR3 length: 16 amino acids. The CDR3 reads CASSLFFQREYNEQFF. The CDR3 nucleotides are TGCGCCAGCAGCTTGTTTTTCCAGCGGGAGTACAATGAGCAGTTCTTC. The entire variable domain, with the rest obtained from reference TRBV5-1 and TRBJ2-1, is as follows: KAGVTQTPRYLIKTRGQQVTLSCSPISGHRSVSWYQQTPGQGLQFLFEYFSETQRNKGNFPGRFSGRQFSNSRSEMNVSTLELGDSALYLCASSLFFQREYNEQFFGPGTRLTVL.

The chain combines TRBV15 with TRBJ2-1; D may be TRBD2 (5 bases). Trimming left V 1 base short and J 6 bases short, with 13 bases between. Germline values: CDR1 LNHNV, CDR2 YYDKDF (reference sequence). CDR3 size: 15 residues. DNA of the CDR3: TGTGCCACCAGCAGAGTAGGGCTAGCTAGCAATGAGCAGTTCTTC. It specifies CATSRVGLASNEQFF.

The V call is TRBV27, the J call TRBJ2-1, with TRBD1 as a possible D gene (5 bases). Germline values: CDR1 MNHEY, CDR2 SMNVEV (reference sequence). The CDR3 spans 15 residues. Trimming shortened V by 4 bases and J by 4 bases, and 14 bases separated the two germline ends. The CDR3 DNA is TGTGCCAGCAGTTCCCTCCCAAGACAGTACAATGAGCAGTTCTTC. Translation gives CASSSLPRQYNEQFF.

This chain joins TRBV5-6 and TRBJ2-4; 9 nucleotides match TRBD1. The CDR3 covers 19 residues. With 4 bases clipped from V and 2 bases from J, the junction kept 16 bases outside the gene matches. In germline, CDR1 is SGHDT, CDR2 YYEEEE. CDR3 residues: CASSRDLPGQGKSKNIQYF. CDR3 DNA sequence: TGTGCCAGCAGCCGAGATTTACCGGGACAGGGTAAATCCAAAAACATTCAGTACTTC.

This clone has just a few counts. This rearrangement joins TRBV29-1 to TRBJ1-2; unclear D gene. V was cut by 6 bases and J by 5 bases, with 13 bases left in between. Germline V gene lookup returns CDR1 SQVTM and CDR2 ANQGSEA. The CDR3 has 12 amino acids. CDR3 loop: CSVTVGVYGYTF. CDR3 nucleotide sequence: TGCAGCGTGACGGTCGGGGTGTATGGCTACACCTTC.

V and J are TRBV11-2 and TRBJ2-1, with D uncertain. The CDR3 totals 13 residues. Trimming shortened V by 1 base and J by 2 bases, and 3 bases separated the two germline ends. Germline CDR1 and CDR2: SGHAT and FQNNGV. CDR3 DNA sequence: TGTGCCAGCAGCTTAGCGGCCTACAATGAGCAGTTCTTC. Its translation is CASSLAAYNEQFF.

The V gene is TRBV30, the J gene TRBJ2-1, with 10 bases matching TRBD2. The germline V gene has CDR1 GTSNPN and CDR2 SVGIG (reference sequence). The CDR3 runs to 13 residues. The ends lost 4 bases at V and 7 bases at J; junction bases unmatched: 4. The CDR3 sequence: CAWTSGRVNEQFF. The CDR3 nucleotides are TGTGCCTGGACGAGCGGGAGGGTAAATGAGCAGTTCTTC.

The CDR3 spells CAGTIIRETQYF. CDR3 DNA sequence: TGTGCCGGCACAATTATCCGGGAGACCCAGTACTTC. The chain carries TRBV2 and TRBJ2-5; D unresolved. The germline V gene has CDR1 SNHLY and CDR2 FYNNEI. The length of the CDR3 is 12 residues. Trimming removed 11 bases at V and 5 bases at J, with 15 bases between.

The chain links TRBV28 to TRBJ2-5; maybe TRBD1 (6 bases). Per the germline V gene, CDR1 is MDHEN and CDR2 is SYDVKM. The CDR3 is 14 residues long. The V and J ends lost 5 bases and 2 bases respectively, with 12 bases between them. CDR3 bases: TGTGCCAGCAGTCCTGCGGACAGACAAGAGACCCAGTACTTC. This gives the protein CASSPADRQETQYF.

The genes are TRBV7-9 and TRBJ2-1; possibly TRBD1 for D (6 bases). V lost 2 bases and J lost 4, with 18 bases in between. The germline V gene encodes CDR1 SEHNR and CDR2 FQNEAQ (reference sequence). The CDR3 runs to 17 residues. CDR3 protein: CASSLPRVLGTYNEQFF. In DNA, the CDR3 is TGTGCCAGCAGCTTACCCCGGGTGCTAGGGACATACAATGAGCAGTTCTTC.

The rearrangement joins TRBV19 to TRBJ2-2, with D possibly being TRBD2 (6 bases). The CDR3 is made up of 15 amino acids. In germline, CDR1 is LNHDA, CDR2 SQIVND (reference sequence). Trimming shortened V by 3 bases and J by 6 bases, and 14 bases separated the two germline ends. The CDR3 bases are TGTGCCAGTAGTATTAGGGAGGAGCCCGCCGGGGAGCTGTTTTTT. Encoded protein: CASSIREEPAGELFF.

The V and J genes are TRBV25-1 and TRBJ1-2; unclear D gene. CDR3 size: 14 residues. Germline CDR1 is MGHDK and CDR2 is SYGVNS. Trimming took off 1 base at V and 4 bases at J, with 10 bases between the two ends. The chain's CDR3 is CASSESDGSYGYTF. The CDR3 region has the DNA TGTGCCAGCAGTGAATCGGATGGGAGCTATGGCTACACCTTC.

The chain employs TRBV27 and TRBJ2-2; 7 nucleotides agree with TRBD1. J gave up 1 base and V 8 bases, and 19 bases lay outside the gene matches. The germline V gene encodes CDR1 MNHEY and CDR2 SMNVEV (reference sequence). The CDR3 runs 19 residues. The CDR3 sequence: CASVSLRDSYPLNTGELFF. DNA for the CDR3: TGTGCCAGCGTCTCACTCCGGGACAGCTACCCATTGAACACCGGGGAGCTGTTTTTT.

The chain is built from TRBV29-1 and TRBJ1-2, with D unresolved. The germline V gene encodes CDR1 SQVTM and CDR2 ANQGSEA. Trimming took off 4 bases at V and 0 bases at J, with 15 bases between the two ends. This CDR3 has 15 amino acids. The CDR3 DNA follows: TGCAGCGTTGTGTCCCAATCGGGGACTAACTATGGCTACACCTTC. Its translation is CSVVSQSGTNYGYTF.

This chain links TRBV6-5 with TRBJ2-7; 9 bases agree with TRBD1. The CDR3 totals 12 residues. Trimming removed 5 bases from V and 5 bases from J; junction bases left unmatched: 1. Germline CDR1 and CDR2: MNHEY and SVGAGI. The CDR3 protein is CASSRTGDEQYF. CDR3 coding DNA: TGTGCCAGCAGTCGGACAGGGGACGAGCAGTACTTC.

The chain combines TRBV6-5 with TRBJ2-1, with D hard to call. From germline, CDR1 is MNHEY and CDR2 SVGAGI. The CDR3 runs 14 residues. V was pared by 7 bases and J by 7 bases, with 17 bases between. CDR3 coding DNA: TGTGCCAGCACAACCACCCCTCGCGGAAATGAGCAGTTCTTC. This sequence encodes CASTTTPRGNEQFF.

The V gene is TRBV27, the J gene TRBJ2-1, with TRBD1 identical over 7 bases. Unmatched junction bases numbered 8, after V lost 5 bases and J lost 7 bases. Germline lookup yields CDR1 MNHEY and CDR2 SMNVEV (reference sequence). This CDR3 is 14 amino acids long. The CDR3 DNA reads as TGTGCCAGCAGTATCTCAATACAGGGGAATGAGCAGTTCTTC. Its translation is CASSISIQGNEQFF.

The V call is TRBV11-1, the J call TRBJ1-1, with 10 bases fitting TRBD1. CDR1 SGHAT and CDR2 FQDESV come from the germline V gene (reference sequence). The CDR3 totals 18 residues. V lost 5 bases to trimming and J lost 0 bases; unmatched junction nucleotides: 12. In nucleotides, the CDR3 is TGTGCCAGCAGCCTCGAGACAGGGGGCGGACTAATGAACACTGAAGCTTTCTTT. Protein sequence: CASSLETGGGLMNTEAFF.

V gene TRBV30 combines with J gene TRBJ2-7; no firm D call. This CDR3 has 13 amino acids. Germline CDR1 GTSNPN, CDR2 SVGIG (reference sequence). The V end was cut by 5 bases, the J end by 2 bases, with 13 bases between. CDR3 DNA sequence: TGTGCCTGGGCAACTGGTATAGCCTACGAGCAGTACTTC. Protein sequence: CAWATGIAYEQYF. Looking up the rest from reference TRBV30 and TRBJ2-7 gives the full variable domain: SQTIHQWPATLVQPVGSPLSLECTVEGTSNPNLYWYRQAAGRGLQLLFYSVGIGQISSEVPQNLSASRPQDRQFILSSKKLLLSDSGFYLCAWATGIAYEQYFGPGTRLTVT.

The V gene is TRBV7-9, the J gene TRBJ1-4; no definite D call. Germline CDR1 and CDR2: SEHNR and FQNEAQ (reference sequence). The CDR3 covers 13 residues. V was pared by 6 bases and J by 6 bases, with 11 bases between. This chain's CDR3 is CASSLPPDEKLFF. In nucleotides, the CDR3 is TGTGCCAGCAGTCTCCCCCCCGATGAAAAACTGTTTTTT.

This clone occurred once. The V call is TRBV5-4, the J call TRBJ2-7, with a tentative D call TRBD2 (5 bases). In germline, CDR1 is SGHNT, CDR2 YYREEE (reference sequence). V lost 2 bases to trimming and J lost 2 bases, with 11 bases between them. CDR3 size: 14 residues. For the CDR3, the DNA is TGTGCCAGCAGCTTAGCGGCCGAAACCTACGAGCAGTACTTC. Its protein is CASSLAAETYEQYF.

J is TRBJ1-1 and V is TRBV10-3; D might be TRBD1 (6 bases). Per the germline V gene, CDR1 is ENHRY and CDR2 is SYGVKD. V was shortened by 3 bases and J by 4 bases, with 15 bases between the two germline ends. CDR3 length: 15 residues. The CDR3 sequence is CAISDLGGDATEAFF. The CDR3 DNA reads as TGTGCCATCAGTGATTTAGGGGGAGATGCCACTGAAGCTTTCTTT.

The sample holds a few counts of this clone. J is TRBJ2-7 and V is TRBV14, with 8 bases lining up with TRBD2. The CDR3 length is 15 residues. The germline gives CDR1 SGHDN, CDR2 FVKESK. Trimming cost V 1 base and J 3 bases; bases outside gene matches: 5. The CDR3 loop reads CASSQASSGFYEQYF. The CDR3 DNA reads TGTGCCAGCAGCCAAGCCTCTAGCGGGTTCTACGAGCAGTACTTC.

V and J are TRBV7-6 and TRBJ1-1; no clear D gene. Germline loops: CDR1 SGHVS, CDR2 FNYEAQ. The V gene lost 5 bases and the J gene lost 1 base, with 17 bases spanning the gap. The CDR3 extends over 16 amino acids. This CDR3 is CASSPKERLENTEAFF. Here the CDR3 DNA reads TGTGCCAGCAGCCCCAAGGAGAGGTTGGAGAACACTGAAGCTTTCTTT.

The chain links TRBV7-9 to TRBJ2-2, with 8 bases fitting TRBD1. This CDR3 contains 17 residues. With V trimmed by 5 bases and J by 6 bases, 14 bases remained unmatched. The germline V gene encodes CDR1 SEHNR and CDR2 FQNEAQ (reference sequence). CDR3 in amino acids: CASSNQKGTGIPGELFF. The CDR3 DNA is TGTGCCAGCAGCAACCAAAAAGGGACAGGTATACCCGGGGAGCTGTTTTTT. The whole variable domain, filled in from reference TRBV7-9 and TRBJ2-2, reads DTGVSQNPRHKITKRGQNVTFRCDPISEHNRLYWYRQTLGQGPEFLTYFQNEAQLEKSRLLSDRFSAERPKGSFSTLEIQRTEQGDSAMYLCASSNQKGTGIPGELFFGEGSRLTVL.